These T cell receptor beta chains were read from a single sample in a study of blood T cells in healthy people across ages. One entry per CDR3 protein results from TCRdb running MiXCR on the 5' RACE reads. Found here are about 400,000 distinct CDR3 sequences, about 52% of them singletons; the top ten hold around 50%. Sequencing was done on a sample of blood. The receptors derive from a man in his fifties or sixties in good health. Both conserved end residues are part of each CDR3. Each record gives: D gene, J gene, V gene, clone size, CDR3 DNA, CDR3 protein. The D gene is left open where the match is weak. The listing skips clone size in some rows; elsewhere it reads once, few, many or a size class.

D gene: TRBD2; J gene: TRBJ2-7; V gene: TRBV3-1; clone size: NA; CDR3 DNA: TGTGCCAGCAGCCCCCTTAGCGGGGACGAGCAGTACTTC; CDR3 protein: CASSPLSGDEQYF
D gene: NA; J gene: TRBJ2-1; V gene: TRBV21-1; clone size: NA; CDR3 DNA: TGTGCCACCCCAGGTCTGGAGACAAATGAGCAGTTCTTC; CDR3 protein: CATPGLETNEQFF
D gene: TRBD2; J gene: TRBJ2-3; V gene: TRBV28; clone size: few; CDR3 DNA: TGTGCCAGCAGTCCACCGGGACTAGGGAGACTCACAGATACGCAGTATTTT; CDR3 protein: CASSPPGLGRLTDTQYF
D gene: TRBD1; J gene: TRBJ2-7; V gene: TRBV18; clone size: NA; CDR3 DNA: TGTGCCAGCTCACCCGGGACAGGGTGGAGCGAGCAGTACTTC; CDR3 protein: CASSPGTGWSEQYF
D gene: NA; J gene: TRBJ2-1; V gene: TRBV5-1; clone size: many; CDR3 DNA: TGCGCCAGCAGCTTGGAGCGGGTCTACAATGAGCAGTTCTTC; CDR3 protein: CASSLERVYNEQFF
D gene: TRBD1; J gene: TRBJ2-5; V gene: TRBV29-1; clone size: NA; CDR3 DNA: TGCAGCGTTGGACAGGGGGTGCGGGAGACCCAGTACTTC; CDR3 protein: CSVGQGVRETQYF
D gene: NA; J gene: TRBJ2-3; V gene: TRBV10-3; clone size: NA; CDR3 DNA: TGTGCCACCCACAGCTCTAGCACAGATACGCAGTATTTT; CDR3 protein: CATHSSSTDTQYF
D gene: NA; J gene: TRBJ1-5; V gene: TRBV5-5; clone size: NA; CDR3 DNA: TGTGCCAGCAGCTTGTTCCTGAGCAATCAGCCCCAGCATTTT; CDR3 protein: CASSLFLSNQPQHF
D gene: TRBD2; J gene: TRBJ2-3; V gene: TRBV5-1; clone size: NA; CDR3 DNA: TGCGCCAGCAGCGTTACTAGCGGGGGGGCAAATACGCAGTATTTT; CDR3 protein: CASSVTSGGANTQYF
D gene: NA; J gene: TRBJ2-1; V gene: TRBV24-1; clone size: NA; CDR3 DNA: TGTGCCACCAGTAAGGAGGGCCCGGTGAATGAGCAGTTCTTC; CDR3 protein: CATSKEGPVNEQFF
D gene: TRBD2; J gene: TRBJ2-3; V gene: TRBV20-1; clone size: once; CDR3 DNA: TGCAGTGCTAGGGGGGGGACCCCAAGTGCCCTAGATACGCAGTATTTT; CDR3 protein: CSARGGTPSALDTQYF
D gene: TRBD2; J gene: TRBJ2-3; V gene: TRBV4-3; clone size: NA; CDR3 DNA: TGCGCCAGCAGCCAAGGCAGGGGTAGCGGGAGGGCCACAGATACGCAGTATTTT; CDR3 protein: CASSQGRGSGRATDTQYF
D gene: NA; J gene: TRBJ2-5; V gene: TRBV5-4; clone size: NA; CDR3 DNA: TGTGCCAGCAGCTCACCCGACGCGCGAGGGGAGACCCAGTACTTC; CDR3 protein: CASSSPDARGETQYF
D gene: NA; J gene: TRBJ2-1; V gene: TRBV7-8; clone size: once; CDR3 DNA: TGTGCCAGCAGACTCGTTACAGGGAGGTACAACAATGAGCAGTTCTTC; CDR3 protein: CASRLVTGRYNNEQFF
D gene: NA; J gene: TRBJ2-5; V gene: TRBV5-5; clone size: few; CDR3 DNA: TGTGCCAGCAGCTTGGGGAGAGGGGGGCAACAAGAGACCCAGTACTTC; CDR3 protein: CASSLGRGGQQETQYF
D gene: NA; J gene: TRBJ1-5; V gene: TRBV23-1; clone size: NA; CDR3 DNA: TGCGCCAGCAGTCAACTCACATTCGAACCTTATCAGCCCCAGCATTTT; CDR3 protein: CASSQLTFEPYQPQHF
D gene: NA; J gene: TRBJ2-3; V gene: TRBV29-1; clone size: NA; CDR3 DNA: TGCAGCGTTGCTAGGGATACCTCAGATACGCAGTATTTT; CDR3 protein: CSVARDTSDTQYF
D gene: NA; J gene: TRBJ2-7; V gene: TRBV19; clone size: many; CDR3 DNA: TGTGCCAGTAGTTACCAGACAGGATCCGAGCAGTACTTC; CDR3 protein: CASSYQTGSEQYF
D gene: NA; J gene: TRBJ2-5; V gene: TRBV29-1; clone size: few; CDR3 DNA: TGCAGCGTTGAAGATCCCCTCGTTAAGGGAGGTCAAGAGACCCAGTACTTC; CDR3 protein: CSVEDPLVKGGQETQYF
D gene: NA; J gene: TRBJ2-1; V gene: TRBV4-3; clone size: NA; CDR3 DNA: TGCGCCAGCAGCCGCGGAGGCCGGGACTCACCTGAGCAGTTCTTC; CDR3 protein: CASSRGGRDSPEQFF
D gene: NA; J gene: TRBJ2-3; V gene: TRBV20-1; clone size: NA; CDR3 DNA: TGCAGTGCCGCGACAGGACCCACAGATACGCAGTATTTT; CDR3 protein: CSAATGPTDTQYF
D gene: TRBD1; J gene: TRBJ1-2; V gene: TRBV12-3/TRBV12-4; clone size: NA; CDR3 DNA: TGTGCCAGCAGCTCGGGGACAGGGGAAATCTATGGCTACACCTTC; CDR3 protein: CASSSGTGEIYGYTF
D gene: TRBD2; J gene: TRBJ2-3; V gene: TRBV2; clone size: few; CDR3 DNA: TGTGCCAGCAGACGGACTAGCGGGTCACGCACAGATACGCAGTATTTT; CDR3 protein: CASRRTSGSRTDTQYF
D gene: TRBD2; J gene: TRBJ2-1; V gene: TRBV3-1; clone size: NA; CDR3 DNA: TGTGCCAGCAGCACCTTCAGCGGGAGCTCCTACAATGAGCAGTTCTTC; CDR3 protein: CASSTFSGSSYNEQFF
D gene: TRBD2; J gene: TRBJ2-1; V gene: TRBV20-1; clone size: NA; CDR3 DNA: TGCAGTCCCGGGACTAGCGATTACAATGAGCAGTTCTTC; CDR3 protein: CSPGTSDYNEQFF
D gene: NA; J gene: TRBJ2-7; V gene: TRBV29-1; clone size: NA; CDR3 DNA: TGCAGCGCCCTGCTTGGGCTAGCTAACGAGCAGTACTTC; CDR3 protein: CSALLGLANEQYF
D gene: NA; J gene: TRBJ2-5; V gene: TRBV19; clone size: NA; CDR3 DNA: TGTGCCAGTAGTATAGGTCTCGGCGGCTCCGGGGAGACCCAGTACTTC; CDR3 protein: CASSIGLGGSGETQYF
D gene: NA; J gene: TRBJ2-4; V gene: TRBV4-2; clone size: many; CDR3 DNA: TGTGCCAGCAGCCAAACCAAAAGTGCCAGACAGGACATTCAGTACTTC; CDR3 protein: CASSQTKSARQDIQYF
D gene: NA; J gene: TRBJ2-5; V gene: TRBV27; clone size: NA; CDR3 DNA: TGTGCCAGCAGGGACCAAGAGACCCAGTACTTC; CDR3 protein: CASRDQETQYF
D gene: NA; J gene: TRBJ2-3; V gene: TRBV11-2; clone size: NA; CDR3 DNA: TGTGCCAGCAGATCAGGGTTGTGGGCAGGCACAGATACGCAGTATTTT; CDR3 protein: CASRSGLWAGTDTQYF
D gene: TRBD2; J gene: TRBJ2-7; V gene: TRBV6-2/TRBV6-3; clone size: NA; CDR3 DNA: TGTGCCAGCAGTGGACTAGCACACAATGAGCAGTACTTC; CDR3 protein: CASSGLAHNEQYF
D gene: TRBD2; J gene: TRBJ2-5; V gene: TRBV5-1; clone size: NA; CDR3 DNA: TGCGCCAGCAGCCTAACACCGGGACTAGCGGGTCAAGAGACCCAGTACTTC; CDR3 protein: CASSLTPGLAGQETQYF
D gene: NA; J gene: TRBJ1-6; V gene: TRBV6-5; clone size: NA; CDR3 DNA: TGTGCCAGCAGCCCGGAGGCCTCGAATTCACCCCTCCACTTT; CDR3 protein: CASSPEASNSPLHF
D gene: NA; J gene: TRBJ2-7; V gene: TRBV3-1; clone size: NA; CDR3 DNA: TGTGCCAGCAGCATTTTACAGGGCCCCTACGAGCAGTACTTC; CDR3 protein: CASSILQGPYEQYF
D gene: TRBD1; J gene: TRBJ2-7; V gene: TRBV20-1; clone size: few; CDR3 DNA: TGCAGTGCCCTCCCAGGGGGCTCCTACGAGCAGTACTTC; CDR3 protein: CSALPGGSYEQYF
D gene: TRBD2; J gene: TRBJ2-2; V gene: TRBV11-1; clone size: few; CDR3 DNA: TGTGCCAGCAGCCGGAGCGGGAGAAACACCGGGGAGCTGTTTTTT; CDR3 protein: CASSRSGRNTGELFF
D gene: TRBD1; J gene: TRBJ1-2; V gene: TRBV28; clone size: few; CDR3 DNA: TGTGCCAGCACCCGGGACAGGGCTTCTCGCTACACCTTC; CDR3 protein: CASTRDRASRYTF
D gene: NA; J gene: TRBJ2-7; V gene: TRBV28; clone size: few; CDR3 DNA: TGTGCCAGCGGGAATACCTACGAGCAGTACTTC; CDR3 protein: CASGNTYEQYF
D gene: NA; J gene: TRBJ1-1; V gene: TRBV20-1; clone size: NA; CDR3 DNA: TGCAGTGCTAGTTCCGACACTGAAGCTTTCTTT; CDR3 protein: CSASSDTEAFF
D gene: NA; J gene: TRBJ2-1; V gene: TRBV7-2; clone size: NA; CDR3 DNA: TGTGCCAGCAGCCCTGGGGGGCCAGTCCCTGAGCAGTTCTTC; CDR3 protein: CASSPGGPVPEQFF
D gene: NA; J gene: TRBJ1-2; V gene: TRBV7-9; clone size: NA; CDR3 DNA: TGTGCCAGCAGCTTAGGGGATTGGGCCTATGGCTACACCTTC; CDR3 protein: CASSLGDWAYGYTF
D gene: TRBD2; J gene: TRBJ2-1; V gene: TRBV27; clone size: NA; CDR3 DNA: TGTGCCAACAGCCAAACTAGCGGGAGGACCCATACGAATGAGCAGTTCTTC; CDR3 protein: CANSQTSGRTHTNEQFF
D gene: NA; J gene: TRBJ2-1; V gene: TRBV20-1; clone size: NA; CDR3 DNA: TGCAGTGCTAGGGTACCTGTCAATGAGCAGTTCTTC; CDR3 protein: CSARVPVNEQFF
D gene: NA; J gene: TRBJ2-1; V gene: TRBV3-1; clone size: NA; CDR3 DNA: TGTGCCAGCAGCCAAGGTCAGGGTAGAGCGAGTGAGCAGTTCTTC; CDR3 protein: CASSQGQGRASEQFF
D gene: TRBD1; J gene: TRBJ1-1; V gene: TRBV15; clone size: NA; CDR3 DNA: TGTGCCACCAGCACCTACAGGGGACTGAACACTGAAGCTTTCTTT; CDR3 protein: CATSTYRGLNTEAFF
D gene: NA; J gene: TRBJ1-1; V gene: TRBV6-1; clone size: few; CDR3 DNA: TGTGCCAGCAGACGAGGGTTCACTGAAGCTTTCTTT; CDR3 protein: CASRRGFTEAFF
D gene: NA; J gene: TRBJ1-2; V gene: TRBV20-1; clone size: few; CDR3 DNA: TGCAGTGCCAGGGGCTTGAGCTATGGCTACACCTTC; CDR3 protein: CSARGLSYGYTF
D gene: NA; J gene: TRBJ1-2; V gene: TRBV28; clone size: NA; CDR3 DNA: TGTGCCAGCAGGGTGACTTTGAAGGGATATGGCTACACCTTC; CDR3 protein: CASRVTLKGYGYTF
D gene: NA; J gene: TRBJ2-1; V gene: TRBV10-3; clone size: few; CDR3 DNA: TGTGCCACACGGTCAGAAAACAATGAGCAGTTCTTC; CDR3 protein: CATRSENNEQFF
D gene: NA; J gene: TRBJ2-3; V gene: TRBV6-2/TRBV6-3; clone size: few; CDR3 DNA: TGTGCCAGCAGTTATGGAGACCGCACAGATACGCAGTATTTT; CDR3 protein: CASSYGDRTDTQYF
D gene: TRBD2; J gene: TRBJ2-7; V gene: TRBV27; clone size: NA; CDR3 DNA: TGTGCCAGCAGTGTCCCCGGGGGGTTCAAGCAGTACTTC; CDR3 protein: CASSVPGGFKQYF
D gene: NA; J gene: TRBJ2-1; V gene: TRBV12-3/TRBV12-4; clone size: NA; CDR3 DNA: TGTGCCAGCAGTTTAGGTCCCGGGACAAGCATCCAGTTCTTC; CDR3 protein: CASSLGPGTSIQFF
D gene: TRBD2; J gene: TRBJ2-5; V gene: TRBV12-3/TRBV12-4; clone size: many; CDR3 DNA: TGTGCCAGCACGTCAATTAGCGGGAGAACGCAGACCCAGTACTTC; CDR3 protein: CASTSISGRTQTQYF